This T cell receptor (beta chain) was recorded in a study of blood T cell repertoires in COVID-19. About the research overall: In each case, the material was cDNA or gDNA derived from T cells, B-cell-depleted T cells, or PBMCs.

Authors' data handling: Estimates of nucleated cell counts were drawn from the amplification of reference gene primers. Profiled with immunoSEQ multiplex PCR; TCRdb holds only in-frame clones, not every one. The V and J calls and the clone size are those of that table, but D and trimming were determined from the DNA. The sample includes about 55,000 clones, roughly 90% of them seen just once. This CDR3 has 13 amino acids. Germline assignment: CDR1 SEHNR and CDR2 FQNEAQ (reference sequence). V was clipped by 2 bases and J by 7 bases, with 11 bases between them. Recruited during active infection, patients (from Seattle) were subsequently followed longitudinally.

Sequencing used peripheral blood. The TCR sequence derives from a man aged 35 to 55 with COVID-19, enrolled during active disease. The chain links TRBV7-9 to TRBJ1-1; D is ambiguous. CDR3 region: CASSLSTGYEAFF. CDR3 nucleotide sequence: TGTGCCAGCAGCTTAAGTACCGGGTATGAAGCTTTCTTT.